This TCR beta chain was sequenced for a study of early stage breast cancer tumors. On the study more broadly: Among roughly twelve ER+/PR+/HER2- tumors, eight were ductal, four lobular.

TCRdb's copy holds only in-frame clones and misses some; the assay was immunoSEQ multiplex PCR. The table shows fewer than 70,000 clones, with approximately 80% occurring only once. Of note for this clone: Its antigen is unknown.

General study findings and limits: Compared with adjacent normal breast, tumors showed around 2.7-fold denser, more clonal T cells.

V lost 1 base and J lost 3; bases outside the gene matches: 16. Germline V gives CDR1 LNHNV, CDR2 YYDKDF (reference sequence). The CDR3 extends over 20 amino acids. The receptor was isolated from a person aged 30 to 40 with breast cancer. Sequenced input: blood. This chain links TRBV15 with TRBJ2-7; 12 bases are shared with TRBD2. The CDR3 bases are TGTGCCACCAGCAGAGGGGGGGGGCTAGCGGGAGGGCTCAAAGGCTACGAGCAGTACTTC. Translation: CATSRGGGLAGGLKGYEQYF.